These 11 T cell receptor beta chains were sequenced from one sample in a study of shared clonotypes between healthy human individuals. TCRdb's table, derived via immunoSEQ multiplex PCR, lists solely in-frame clones and lacks some. The table has roughly 2,500,000 clones, roughly 93% seen once; the top ten hold 0.36%. The source material was naive CD4+ T cells from PBMCs. This sample's subset: CD45RA+ positively selected. The receptors shown here come from a young man in good health. Some clones in this sample may be carry-over from other donors' samples.

The sample holds one count of this clone. V usage is TRBV7-3 and J usage is TRBJ2-3, with 8 bases fitting TRBD1. This CDR3 has 18 residues. The germline V gene encodes CDR1 SGHTA and CDR2 FQGTGA. The J segment lost 0 bases and the V segment lost 0 bases, leaving 8 bases of the junction unmatched. The CDR3 reads CASSLTPRQGASTDTQYF. Written as DNA, the CDR3 is TGTGCCAGCAGCTTAACGCCAAGGCAGGGGGCGAGCACAGATACGCAGTATTTT.

The chain joins TRBV28 to TRBJ2-3, with unresolved D. Trimming cost V 3 bases and J 4 bases, with 11 bases left between them. Germline CDR1 and CDR2: MDHEN and SYDVKM. The CDR3 loop spans 14 amino acids. The CDR3, as DNA: TGTGCCAGCAGTTTCCCCCCGCAGGCAGATACGCAGTATTTT. Protein: CASSFPPQADTQYF.

This clone showed up just once. Additional DNA sequences in this sample encode the identical CDR3. The rearrangement links TRBV7-3 to TRBJ2-6, with TRBD2 as a possible D gene (6 bases). From germline, CDR1 is SGHTA and CDR2 FQGTGA. V shed 2 bases and J shed 1 base, with 9 bases lying between them. The CDR3 is 16 residues long. The CDR3 DNA sequence: TGTGCCAGCAGCTTAGTCGGGGGTTCTGGGGCCAACGTCCTGACTTTC. It is translated as CASSLVGGSGANVLTF. The full variable domain, rest sourced from reference TRBV7-3 and TRBJ2-6, is GAGVSQTPSNKVTEKGKYVELRCDPISGHTALYWYRQSLGQGPEFLIYFQGTGAADDSGLPNDRFFAVRPEGSVSTLKIQRTERGDSAVYLCASSLVGGSGANVLTFGAGSRLTVL.

CDR3 bases: TGTGCCTGGTCAGGTCCCAGGGGAGGCGGTGGCTACACCTTC. The encoded protein is CAWSGPRGGGGYTF. This sequence joins TRBV30 and TRBJ1-2; possible D gene TRBD1, 6 bases. The germline V gene has CDR1 GTSNPN and CDR2 SVGIG (reference sequence). This CDR3 contains 14 residues. V lost 5 bases, J lost 7 bases, and 20 bases lay in between.

This clone has just one count. V gene TRBV2 combines with J gene TRBJ2-6; weak D call: TRBD1 (6 bases). The CDR3 has 16 residues. CDR1 is SNHLY, CDR2 FYNNEI, per germline. V was cut by 3 bases and J by 8 bases, with 17 bases left in between. The CDR3 loop reads CASSDQGLIRTNVLTF. Here the CDR3 DNA reads TGTGCCAGCAGTGACCAGGGGTTGATCAGGACCAACGTCCTGACTTTC.

The V call is TRBV27, the J call TRBJ2-1; D not resolved. The CDR3 is made up of 14 amino acids. CDR1 and CDR2 (germline): MNHEY, SMNVEV (reference sequence). Trimming left V 2 bases short and J 5 bases short, with 10 bases between. The CDR3: CASSLRLADNEQFF. The CDR3 DNA reads TGTGCCAGCAGTTTAAGACTCGCCGACAATGAGCAGTTCTTC.

The chain links TRBV2 to TRBJ1-4, with D perhaps matching TRBD1 (6 bases). V lost 7 bases, J lost 8 bases, and 20 bases lay in between. The CDR3 has 15 amino acids. Looked up from germline, CDR1 is SNHLY and CDR2 is FYNNEI. The CDR3 loop reads CASTAQGLLREKLFF. The CDR3 DNA sequence: TGTGCCAGCACCGCACAGGGTTTGTTGAGGGAAAAACTGTTTTTT.

This chain links TRBV9 with TRBJ2-1, with D uncertain. Trimming stripped 1 base from V and 0 bases from J, with 20 bases between. Germline-derived CDR1 and CDR2 are SGDLS and YYNGEE. The CDR3 consists of 19 residues. The CDR3 DNA reads TGTGCCAGCAGCGTAAACCGAAACAGACCGTCGGGCTCCTACAATGAGCAGTTCTTC. Translated, it gives CASSVNRNRPSGSYNEQFF.

A single count supports this clone. The chain recombines TRBV5-1 with TRBJ2-7, with D tentatively TRBD2 (5 bases). Trimming pared 3 bases from V and 2 bases from J, leaving 12 bases between. This CDR3 is 14 amino acids long. CDR1 is SGHRS and CDR2 is YFSETQ in the germline V gene. The CDR3 sequence: CASSSDYPPYEQYF. The CDR3 bases are TGCGCCAGCAGCTCCGACTACCCTCCCTACGAGCAGTACTTC.

The gene calls are TRBV2 and TRBJ2-5, with 9 bases aligning to TRBD2. Germline-derived CDR1 and CDR2 are SNHLY and FYNNEI. V lost 11 bases and J lost 3; bases outside the gene matches: 7. This CDR3 contains 13 residues. Written as DNA, the CDR3 is TGTGCCGGAGCGGGACTAGCAAAAGAGACCCAGTACTTC. It specifies CAGAGLAKETQYF.

The CDR3 bases are TGTGCCAGCACCACCGGGAGTAGAAGCAATCAGCCCCAGCATTTT. It is translated as CASTTGSRSNQPQHF. V usage is TRBV6-6 and J usage is TRBJ1-5; D gene uncertain. Germline CDR1 and CDR2: MNHNY and SVGAGI (reference sequence). The CDR3 has 15 residues. Trimming removed 7 bases from V and 1 base from J, with 14 bases in between.